The TCR beta chain described here comes from a study of Graves' ophthalmopathy and Graves' hyperthyroidism. Transcripts of RNA were the source for amplifying TCR beta CDR3 regions. Second-round multiplex PCR came after first-round RT-PCR with HTBI primers. TCRdb itself ran the multiplex PCR reads through MiXCR, one entry per CDR3 protein. This repertoire shows 400,000 to 450,000 distinct CDR3 sequences, under 25% found once; its top ten account for around 3%. Hyperthyroidism was classified as stable if no ophthalmopathy occurred within 18 months of follow-up. PBMCs were obtained from 9.5 to 10 ml of fresh peripheral blood. The source of this sequence is a woman aged 18-29 years with stable Graves' hyperthyroidism. Material: peripheral blood.

Here the CDR3 DNA reads TGTGCCACCACCCCCCACACGGGCGACTATAGCAATCAGCCCCAGCATTTT. Residues: CATTPHTGDYSNQPQHF. This chain links TRBV24-1 with TRBJ1-5; D unclear. The germline CDR1 and CDR2 sequences are KGHDR and SFDVKD. This CDR3 contains 17 residues. V dropped 8 bases and J dropped 0 bases, with 19 bases sitting between them.